One sample yielded the 9 T cell receptor beta chains listed below, sequenced in a study of neoadjuvant anti-PD-1 for oral cavity cancer. The protocol was immunoSEQ multiplex PCR, while the TCRdb copy is restricted to in-frame clones and leaves out a portion. The sample yields around 5,000 clones, roughly 60% seen once. This specimen consisted of tumor tissue, obtained before nivolumab (anti-PD-1) treatment. The receptors originated from a person aged 40 to 85 with oral cavity squamous cell carcinoma.

This chain connects TRBV2 to TRBJ1-2, with D perhaps matching TRBD1 (5 bases). Germline CDR1 is SNHLY and CDR2 is FYNNEI. V shed 5 bases and J shed 0 bases, with 7 bases lying between them. CDR3 length equals 13 residues. Written as DNA, the CDR3 is TGTGCCAGCAGTTTGGACACTAACTATGGCTACACCTTC. Translated: CASSLDTNYGYTF.

The chain links TRBV5-8 to TRBJ2-5; 7 positions agree with TRBD1. Germline trimming cut 0 bases from V and 5 bases from J; bases unmatched to any gene: 13. The CDR3 extends over 17 amino acids. Per the germline V gene, CDR1 is SGHTS and CDR2 is YDEGEE. Written as DNA, the CDR3 is TGTGCCAGCAGCTTGGCCCTCAGGGGGATTGAAGGGGAGACCCAGTACTTC. Protein: CASSLALRGIEGETQYF.

The chain recombines TRBV7-9 with TRBJ2-6; maybe TRBD2 (6 bases). The CDR3 length is 18 residues. Germline-derived CDR1 and CDR2 are SEHNR and FQNEAQ (reference sequence). With 5 bases removed from V and 0 bases from J, the gap between germline ends came to 17 bases. The CDR3 nucleotides read TGTGCCAGCAGCCCCTTTCGTGGGACTGTCTCTGGGGCCAACGTCCTGACTTTC. Encoded protein: CASSPFRGTVSGANVLTF.

The chain is built from TRBV25-1 and TRBJ1-2, with TRBD1 as a possible D gene (5 bases). CDR3 length equals 13 residues. Germline CDR1 reads MGHDK; CDR2 reads SYGVNS. The ends were cut back, 4 bases at V and 9 bases at J, with 15 bases in the middle. Written as DNA, the CDR3 is TGTGCCAGCAGTGGCCCCCGGACATGGAGCTACACCTTC. Translated: CASSGPRTWSYTF.

The chain is built from TRBV7-9 and TRBJ2-5, with D uncertain. CDR1 is SEHNR, CDR2 FQNEAQ, per germline (reference sequence). This CDR3 contains 12 residues. The V and J ends lost 1 base and 5 bases respectively, with 5 bases between them. The CDR3 DNA sequence: TGTGCCAGCAGCTTAGTATCGGAGACCCAGTACTTC. Translating it yields CASSLVSETQYF.

This clone was found once. This sequence joins TRBV19 and TRBJ2-2, with 11 bases aligning to TRBD1. This CDR3 comprises 14 residues. J was trimmed by 6 bases and V by 7 bases; bases with no gene match: 4. Germline V gene data show CDR1 as LNHDA and CDR2 as SQIVND (reference sequence). The CDR3 reads CASKPGQGAGELFF. For the CDR3, the DNA is TGTGCCAGTAAACCGGGACAGGGGGCCGGGGAGCTGTTTTTT. Together with reference TRBV19 and TRBJ2-2, the CDR3 gives the full variable domain: DGGITQSPKYLFRKEGQNVTLSCEQNLNHDAMYWYRQDPGQGLRLIYYSQIVNDFQKGDIAEGYSVSREKKESFPLTVTSAQKNPTAFYLCASKPGQGAGELFFGEGSRLTVL.

This clone was counted a few times. This chain uses TRBV4-1 with TRBJ1-1; D gene uncertain. Trimming left V 1 base short and J 1 base short, with 4 bases between. The CDR3 totals 13 residues. The germline gives CDR1 MGHRA, CDR2 YSYEKL. This CDR3 reads CASSQAPNTEAFF. For the CDR3, the DNA is TGCGCCAGCAGCCAAGCGCCGAACACTGAAGCTTTCTTT.

This clone was observed a few times. The chain employs TRBV27 and TRBJ1-2; weak D call: TRBD1 (6 bases). With 6 bases removed from V and 4 bases from J, the gap between germline ends came to 12 bases. The length of the CDR3 is 13 residues. Germline V gene lookup returns CDR1 MNHEY and CDR2 SMNVEV (reference sequence). CDR3 amino acids: CASRPQGGYGYTF. CDR3 DNA sequence: TGTGCCAGCAGGCCACAGGGAGGCTATGGCTACACCTTC.

This sequence joins TRBV7-9 and TRBJ1-1; the D is unclear. This CDR3 spans 16 amino acids. V was trimmed by 5 bases and J by 5 bases, leaving 21 bases between them. Germline-derived CDR1 and CDR2 are SEHNR and FQNEAQ (reference sequence). The CDR3 loop is CASSRDNIGRGTEAFF. As DNA, the CDR3 is TGTGCCAGCAGCCGTGACAATATAGGTCGAGGGACTGAAGCTTTCTTT. Supplemented by reference TRBV7-9 and TRBJ1-1, the full variable domain reads DTGVSQNPRHKITKRGQNVTFRCDPISEHNRLYWYRQTLGQGPEFLTYFQNEAQLEKSRLLSDRFSAERPKGSFSTLEIQRTEQGDSAMYLCASSRDNIGRGTEAFFGQGTRLTVV.